Listed here are 15 T cell receptor beta chains from one sample, sequenced in a study of spatial heterogeneity in lung cancer. Time point: sample taken at primary tumor resection. Material for sequencing was whole RNA from tumor, nontumor lung or frozen PBMC, left unsorted. TCRdb reanalysed the 5' RACE reads using MiXCR and keeps one entry per CDR3 protein. This table holds 2,000 or so distinct CDR3 sequences, about 7.8% found once. Sequencing used normal lung tissue next to the tumor, obtained at surgery. All receptors come from a male donor with early-stage non-small cell lung cancer.

This clonotype counts as medium-sized. Since it is a stray read in a library aimed at alpha chains, this beta chain has a size that is not meaningful. The chain joins TRBV7-2 to TRBJ1-2, with D uncertain. Germline V gene sequence: CDR1 SGHTA, CDR2 FQGNSA. The CDR3 covers 13 residues. V was cut by 3 bases and J by 8 bases, with 13 bases left in between. The CDR3 loop reads CASSFKTLVGYTF. CDR3 nucleotide sequence: TGTGCCAGCAGCTTTAAAACGCTAGTCGGCTACACCTTC.

Relative to its sample, this clonotype is medium-sized. Being off target in a library aimed at alpha chains, this beta chain has a size of little meaning. V is TRBV28 and J is TRBJ1-5, with D possibly matching TRBD1 (6 bases). V was clipped by 5 bases and J by 2 bases, with 13 bases between them. CDR3 length: 15 residues. Germline CDR1 is MDHEN and CDR2 is SYDVKM. The CDR3 bases are TGTGCCAGCAGTCCTTCAGGGGTTGGCAATCAGCCCCAGCATTTT. It specifies CASSPSGVGNQPQHF.

This clonotype is medium-sized (0.01 to 0.1%). For a library built for alpha chains, this beta chain is a stray read; little rests on its size. V is TRBV11-2 and J is TRBJ2-7; tentative D call: TRBD1 (6 bases). The V and J ends lost 1 base and 4 bases respectively, with 11 bases between them. The CDR3 loop spans 14 amino acids. CDR1 and CDR2 from the germline V gene are SGHAT and FQNNGV. The CDR3 DNA sequence: TGTGCCAGCAGCTTAGCCAGGGGACCGTACGAGCAGTACTTC. Its protein is CASSLARGPYEQYF.

This clonotype was counted ten times or more. The size of this beta chain means little, since it is a stray read in a library made for alpha chains. The V and J genes are TRBV20-1 and TRBJ2-7, with 7 bases that match TRBD1. J was trimmed by 2 bases and V by 6 bases; bases with no gene match: 4. The CDR3 is made up of 12 amino acids. Germline CDR1 and CDR2: DFQATT and SNEGSKA (reference sequence). This CDR3 reads CSAGTDTYEQYF. DNA for the CDR3: TGCAGTGCGGGGACAGATACCTACGAGCAGTACTTC.

This clonotype appeared many times. This beta chain turned up in a library designed for alpha chains; as an off-target read, its abundance says little. V usage is TRBV29-1 and J usage is TRBJ1-2; D may be TRBD1 (6 bases). Between the trimmed V and J ends, which lost 6 bases and 8 bases, there was a span of 22 bases. The V gene's germline CDR1 is SQVTM and CDR2 ANQGSEA. There are 14 residues in the CDR3. In DNA form, the CDR3 reads TGCAGCGTCGCGAGAGACAGGCAAGGGGAAGGCTACACCTTC. Residues: CSVARDRQGEGYTF.

This clonotype is deemed medium-sized. For a library built for alpha chains, this beta chain is a stray read; little rests on its size. The chain employs TRBV20-1 and TRBJ2-1; 10 bases are shared with TRBD2. Germline trimming cut 3 bases from V and 15 bases from J; bases unmatched to any gene: 17. This CDR3 has 15 residues. The germline CDR1 and CDR2 sequences are DFQATT and SNEGSKA (reference sequence). Here the CDR3 reads CSARDPSGSPLRPFF. CDR3 DNA sequence: TGCAGTGCTAGGGACCCTAGCGGGAGTCCTTTACGGCCGTTCTTC.

A few counts support this clonotype. Little can be read into the size of this beta chain, an off-target read in a library designed for alpha chains. The chain couples TRBV27 to TRBJ2-1, with 10 bases that match TRBD1. The CDR3 extends over 18 amino acids. Germline CDR1 MNHEY, CDR2 SMNVEV (reference sequence). Germline trimming cut 4 bases from V and 4 bases from J; bases unmatched to any gene: 13. The CDR3 region is CASSSHDRGRNLYNEQFF. The CDR3 nucleotides are TGTGCCAGCAGTTCGCACGACAGGGGGCGCAACCTATACAATGAGCAGTTCTTC.

This clonotype was counted at least ten times. This beta chain represents an off-target read in a library built for alpha chains; its size is of limited meaning. V gene TRBV7-9 combines with J gene TRBJ2-7, with no clear D. The CDR3 sequence is 11 residues long. The V gene's germline CDR1 is SEHNR and CDR2 FQNEAQ (reference sequence). V was clipped by 8 bases and J by 4 bases, with 9 bases between them. CDR3 sequence (DNA): TGTGCCAGCGTCGGCCTTTACGAGCAGTACTTC. Translation: CASVGLYEQYF. Supplemented by reference TRBV7-9 and TRBJ2-7, the full variable domain reads DTGVSQNPRHKITKRGQNVTFRCDPISEHNRLYWYRQTLGQGPEFLTYFQNEAQLEKSRLLSDRFSAERPKGSFSTLEIQRTEQGDSAMYLCASVGLYEQYFGPGTRLTVT.

By frequency in the sample, this clonotype is medium-sized. In a library made to pick up alpha chains, this beta chain is a stray read with a size that means little. The chain combines TRBV28 with TRBJ2-7; D gene ambiguous. CDR3 length: 12 amino acids. Per the germline V gene, CDR1 is MDHEN and CDR2 is SYDVKM. Trimming removed 5 bases from V and 4 bases from J, with 9 bases in between. The CDR3, as DNA: TGTGCCAGCAGTCAAGGGTTGTACGAGCAGTACTTC. It yields the protein CASSQGLYEQYF.

This clonotype counts as medium-sized. This beta chain was picked up by a library intended for alpha chains and is off target, so its count carries little meaning. Here the CDR3 DNA reads TGTGCCAGCAGCCCCGGACCGGGAACTGAAGCTTTCTTT. This codes for CASSPGPGTEAFF. The chain combines TRBV7-2 with TRBJ1-1; D remains ambiguous. The CDR3 is 13 residues long. V was pared by 5 bases and J by 5 bases, with 12 bases between. Germline assignment: CDR1 SGHTA and CDR2 FQGNSA.

This clonotype is medium-sized within its sample. Being off target in a library aimed at alpha chains, this beta chain has a size of little meaning. The chain joins TRBV7-9 to TRBJ2-5; 7 nucleotides align to TRBD1. Germline loops: CDR1 SEHNR, CDR2 FQNEAQ (reference sequence). Unmatched junction bases numbered 12, after V lost 6 bases and J lost 5 bases. This CDR3 comprises 15 residues. As DNA, the CDR3 is TGTGCCAGCAGAGGAGGCCGGACAGGAGCGGAGACCCAGTACTTC. Its translation: CASRGGRTGAETQYF.

This clonotype was detected ten times or more. The library was designed around alpha chains, so this beta chain is a stray read whose abundance carries little weight. The rearrangement links TRBV7-9 to TRBJ2-2, with 7 positions matching TRBD1. The CDR3 spans 15 residues. J gave up 4 bases and V 3 bases, and 5 bases lay outside the gene matches. The germline V gene encodes CDR1 SEHNR and CDR2 FQNEAQ (reference sequence). The CDR3 reads CASSFRGRSTGELFF. In DNA, the CDR3 is TGTGCCAGCAGCTTTAGGGGGCGCAGCACCGGGGAGCTGTTTTTT.

In its sample, this clonotype ranks as medium-sized. The size of this beta chain means little, since it is a stray read in a library made for alpha chains. This chain links TRBV20-1 with TRBJ1-5; D is possibly TRBD1 (5 bases). The germline V gene encodes CDR1 DFQATT and CDR2 SNEGSKA (reference sequence). V was pared by 5 bases and J by 5 bases, with 13 bases between. The CDR3 sequence is 13 residues long. The CDR3 spells CSARGEQHQPQHF. CDR3 sequence (DNA): TGCAGTGCTCGGGGGGAGCAACATCAGCCCCAGCATTTT.

By sample fraction, this clonotype is medium-sized. As an off-target read in a library built for alpha chains, this beta chain has a frequency of little significance. This rearrangement joins TRBV18 to TRBJ2-2; 9 positions agree with TRBD1. Germline CDR1 reads KGHSH; CDR2 reads LQKENI. The trim removed 5 bases at V and 0 bases at J, leaving 7 bases unmatched. The CDR3 extends over 17 amino acids. CDR3 protein: CASSTTGGASNTGELFF. The DNA for the CDR3 is TGTGCCAGCTCAACTACAGGGGGCGCCTCGAACACCGGGGAGCTGTTTTTT.

This clonotype occurred a few times. Since the library was made to target alpha chains, this beta chain is a stray read and its abundance is not meaningful. The gene calls are TRBV11-2 and TRBJ2-6, with 7 bases lining up with TRBD1. This CDR3 contains 18 residues. Germline-derived CDR1 and CDR2 are SGHAT and FQNNGV. V lost 0 bases and J lost 0; bases outside the gene matches: 5. CDR3 in amino acids: CASSLDNRGFSGANVLTF. CDR3 nucleotide sequence: TGTGCCAGCAGCTTAGACAACAGGGGATTCTCTGGGGCCAACGTCCTGACTTTC.